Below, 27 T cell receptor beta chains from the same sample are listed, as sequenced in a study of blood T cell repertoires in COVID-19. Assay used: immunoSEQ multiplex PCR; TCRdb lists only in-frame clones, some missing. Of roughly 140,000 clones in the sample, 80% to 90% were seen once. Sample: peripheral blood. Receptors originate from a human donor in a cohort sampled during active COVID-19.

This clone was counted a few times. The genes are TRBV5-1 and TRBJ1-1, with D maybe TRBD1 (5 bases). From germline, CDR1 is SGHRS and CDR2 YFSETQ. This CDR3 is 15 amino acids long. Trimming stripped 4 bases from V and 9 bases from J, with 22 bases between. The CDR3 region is CASSTGIQVEWKAFF. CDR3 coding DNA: TGCGCCAGCAGCACCGGCATACAGGTGGAATGGAAAGCTTTCTTT.

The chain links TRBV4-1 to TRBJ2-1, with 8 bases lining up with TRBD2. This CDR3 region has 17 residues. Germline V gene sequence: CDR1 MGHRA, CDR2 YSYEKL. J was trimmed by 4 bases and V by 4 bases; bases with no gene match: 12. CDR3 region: CASSRQVAGLGYNEQFF. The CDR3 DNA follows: TGCGCCAGCAGCCGGCAGGTGGCGGGACTAGGGTACAATGAGCAGTTCTTC.

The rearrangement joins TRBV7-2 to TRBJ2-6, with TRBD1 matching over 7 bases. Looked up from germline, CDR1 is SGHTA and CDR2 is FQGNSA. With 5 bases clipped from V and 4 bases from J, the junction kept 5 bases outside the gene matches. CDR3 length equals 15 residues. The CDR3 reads CASSIQGSGANVLTF. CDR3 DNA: TGTGCCAGCAGCATACAGGGGTCCGGGGCCAACGTCCTGACTTTC. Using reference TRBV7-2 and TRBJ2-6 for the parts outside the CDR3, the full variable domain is GAGVSQSPSNKVTEKGKDVELRCDPISGHTALYWYRQSLGQGLEFLIYFQGNSAPDKSGLPSDRFSAERTGGSVSTLTIQRTQQEDSAVYLCASSIQGSGANVLTFGAGSRLTVL.

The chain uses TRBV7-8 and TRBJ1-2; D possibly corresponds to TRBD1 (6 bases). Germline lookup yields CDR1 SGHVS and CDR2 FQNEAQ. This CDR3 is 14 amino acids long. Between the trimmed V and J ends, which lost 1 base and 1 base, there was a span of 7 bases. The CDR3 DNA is TGTGCCAGCAGCTTAGGACAGGTTAACTATGGCTACACCTTC. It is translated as CASSLGQVNYGYTF. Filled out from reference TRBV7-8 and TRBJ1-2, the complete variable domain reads GAGVSQSPRYKVAKRGQDVALRCDPISGHVSLFWYQQALGQGPEFLTYFQNEAQLDKSGLPSDRFFAERPEGSVSTLKIQRTQQEDSAVYLCASSLGQVNYGYTFGSGTRLTVV.

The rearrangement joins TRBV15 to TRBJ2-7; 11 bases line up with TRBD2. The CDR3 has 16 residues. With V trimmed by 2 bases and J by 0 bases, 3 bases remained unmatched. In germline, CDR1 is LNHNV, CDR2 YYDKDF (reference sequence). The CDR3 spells CATSRLTSGVSYEQYF. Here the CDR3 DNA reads TGTGCCACCAGCAGATTGACTAGCGGGGTCTCCTACGAGCAGTACTTC. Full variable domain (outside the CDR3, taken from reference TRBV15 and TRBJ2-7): DAMVIQNPRYQVTQFGKPVTLSCSQTLNHNVMYWYQQKSSQAPKLLFHYYDKDFNNEADTPDNFQSRRPNTSFCFLDIRSPGLGDTAMYLCATSRLTSGVSYEQYFGPGTRLTVT.

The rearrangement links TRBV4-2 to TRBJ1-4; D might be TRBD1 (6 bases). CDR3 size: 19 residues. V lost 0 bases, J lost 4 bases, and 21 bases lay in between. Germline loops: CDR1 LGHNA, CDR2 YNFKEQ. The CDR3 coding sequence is TGTGCCAGCAGCCAAGATGTGAAGTGGTGGGGGGGCAGTAATGAAAAACTGTTTTTT. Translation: CASSQDVKWWGGSNEKLFF.

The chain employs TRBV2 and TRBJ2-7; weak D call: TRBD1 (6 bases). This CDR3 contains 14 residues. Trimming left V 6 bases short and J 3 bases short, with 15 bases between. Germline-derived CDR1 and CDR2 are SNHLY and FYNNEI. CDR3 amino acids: CASRQGANFYEQYF. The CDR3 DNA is TGTGCCAGCAGACAGGGCGCGAACTTCTACGAGCAGTACTTC.

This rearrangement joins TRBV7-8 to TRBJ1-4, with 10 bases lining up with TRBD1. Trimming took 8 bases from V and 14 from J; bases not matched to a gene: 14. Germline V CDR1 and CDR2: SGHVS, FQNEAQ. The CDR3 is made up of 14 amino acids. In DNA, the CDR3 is TGTGCCAGCGGGAGAGGGGGACAGGGGTTTCGGCTGTTTTTT. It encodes CASGRGGQGFRLFF.

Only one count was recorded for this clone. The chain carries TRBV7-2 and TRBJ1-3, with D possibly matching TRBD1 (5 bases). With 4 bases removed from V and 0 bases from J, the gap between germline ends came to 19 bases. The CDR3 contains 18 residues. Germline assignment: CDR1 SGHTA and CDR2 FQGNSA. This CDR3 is CASSSHYRGDLSGNTIYF. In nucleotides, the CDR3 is TGTGCCAGCAGCTCCCACTACCGCGGGGACCTCTCTGGAAACACCATATATTTT.

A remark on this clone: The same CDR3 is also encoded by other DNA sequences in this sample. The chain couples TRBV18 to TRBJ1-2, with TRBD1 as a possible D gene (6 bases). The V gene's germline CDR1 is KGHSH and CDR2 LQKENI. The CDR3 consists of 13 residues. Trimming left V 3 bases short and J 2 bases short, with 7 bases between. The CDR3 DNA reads TGTGCCAGCTCACCGGACAGCAACTATGGCTACACCTTC. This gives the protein CASSPDSNYGYTF.

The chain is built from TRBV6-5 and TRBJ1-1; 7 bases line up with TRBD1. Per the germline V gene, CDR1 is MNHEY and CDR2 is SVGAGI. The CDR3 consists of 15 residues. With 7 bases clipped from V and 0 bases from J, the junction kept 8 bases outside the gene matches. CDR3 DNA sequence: TGTGCCAGCACCGAGGGGGCAGTCATGAACACTGAAGCTTTCTTT. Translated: CASTEGAVMNTEAFF.

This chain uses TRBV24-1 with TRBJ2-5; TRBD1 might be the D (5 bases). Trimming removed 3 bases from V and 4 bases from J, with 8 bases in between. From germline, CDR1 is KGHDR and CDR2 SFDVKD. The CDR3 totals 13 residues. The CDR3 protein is CATSDGARETQYF. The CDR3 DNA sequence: TGTGCCACCAGTGATGGGGCCAGAGAGACCCAGTACTTC.

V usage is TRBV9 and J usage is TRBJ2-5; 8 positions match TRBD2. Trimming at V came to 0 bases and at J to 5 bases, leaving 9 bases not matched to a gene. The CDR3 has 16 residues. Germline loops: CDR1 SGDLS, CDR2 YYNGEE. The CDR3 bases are TGTGCCAGCAGCGTAGCTACAACCTCGGGGGGGGAGACCCAGTACTTC. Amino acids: CASSVATTSGGETQYF.

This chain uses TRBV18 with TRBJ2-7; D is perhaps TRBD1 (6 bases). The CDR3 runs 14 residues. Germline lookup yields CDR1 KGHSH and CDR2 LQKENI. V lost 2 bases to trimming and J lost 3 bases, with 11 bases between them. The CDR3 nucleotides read TGTGCCAGCTCACCAAACAGGGAAGTCTACGAGCAGTACTTC. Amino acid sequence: CASSPNREVYEQYF.

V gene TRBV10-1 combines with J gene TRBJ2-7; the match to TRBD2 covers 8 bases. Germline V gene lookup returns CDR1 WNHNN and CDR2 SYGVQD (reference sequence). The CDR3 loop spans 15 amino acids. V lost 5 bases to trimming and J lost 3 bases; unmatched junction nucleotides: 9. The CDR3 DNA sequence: TGCGCCAGCAGTTCCCAAGGACTAGCTATCTACGAGCAGTACTTC. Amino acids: CASSSQGLAIYEQYF.

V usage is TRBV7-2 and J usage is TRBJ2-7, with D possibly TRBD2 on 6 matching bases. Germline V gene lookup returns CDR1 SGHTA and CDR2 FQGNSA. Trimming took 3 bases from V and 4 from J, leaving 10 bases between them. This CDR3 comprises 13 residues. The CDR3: CASSFGGAYEQYF. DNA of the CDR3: TGTGCCAGCAGCTTTGGAGGGGCTTACGAGCAGTACTTC.

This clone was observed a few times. The CDR3, as DNA: TGTGCCAGCTCACCGGCGGAGGCCTCACCCCTCCACTTT. Translation: CASSPAEASPLHF. This chain joins TRBV18 and TRBJ1-6; no reliable D call. From germline, CDR1 is KGHSH and CDR2 LQKENI. This CDR3 contains 13 residues. V was trimmed by 3 bases and J by 10 bases, leaving 10 bases between them.

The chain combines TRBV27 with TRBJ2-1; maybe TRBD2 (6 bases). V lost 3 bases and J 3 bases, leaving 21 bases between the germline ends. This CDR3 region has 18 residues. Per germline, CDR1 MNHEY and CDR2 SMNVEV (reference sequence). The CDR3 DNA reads TGTGCCAGCAGTTTTTCGGGGCAAAGCGGGTACTACTACAATGAGCAGTTCTTC. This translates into CASSFSGQSGYYYNEQFF.

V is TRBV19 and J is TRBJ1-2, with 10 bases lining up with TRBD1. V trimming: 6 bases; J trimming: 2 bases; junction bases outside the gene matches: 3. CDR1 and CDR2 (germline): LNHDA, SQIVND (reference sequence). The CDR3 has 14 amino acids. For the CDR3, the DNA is TGTGCCAGTAGCGACAGGGGGCAAAACTATGGCTACACCTTC. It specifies CASSDRGQNYGYTF.

The CDR3 sequence: CASSQVSGSYNEQFF. CDR3 DNA: TGTGCCAGCAGCCAAGTTTCAGGCTCCTACAATGAGCAGTTCTTC. The chain recombines TRBV14 with TRBJ2-1; D is undetermined. Germline assignment: CDR1 SGHDN and CDR2 FVKESK. This CDR3 has 15 residues. V lost 1 base and J 0 bases, leaving 7 bases between the germline ends.

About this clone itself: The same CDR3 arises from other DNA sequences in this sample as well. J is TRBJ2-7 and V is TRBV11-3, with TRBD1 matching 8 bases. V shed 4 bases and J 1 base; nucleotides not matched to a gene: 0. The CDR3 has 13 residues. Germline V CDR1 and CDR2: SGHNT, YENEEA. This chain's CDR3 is CASSYRGSYEQYF. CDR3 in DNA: TGTGCCAGCAGCTACAGGGGGTCCTACGAGCAGTACTTC. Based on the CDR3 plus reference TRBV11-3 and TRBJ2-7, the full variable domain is EAGVVQSPRYKIIEKKQPVAFWCNPISGHNTLYWYLQNLGQGPELLIRYENEEAVDDSQLPKDRFSAERLKGVDSTLKIQPAELGDSAVYLCASSYRGSYEQYFGPGTRLTVT.

This CDR3 reads CASSIAPGKTYEQYF. In nucleotides, the CDR3 is TGTGCCAGTAGTATTGCGCCGGGGAAGACCTACGAGCAGTACTTC. The chain is built from TRBV19 and TRBJ2-7; D is perhaps TRBD2 (5 bases). CDR1 and CDR2 (germline): LNHDA, SQIVND (reference sequence). CDR3 length: 15 residues. Between the trimmed V and J ends, which lost 3 bases and 2 bases, there was a span of 14 bases.

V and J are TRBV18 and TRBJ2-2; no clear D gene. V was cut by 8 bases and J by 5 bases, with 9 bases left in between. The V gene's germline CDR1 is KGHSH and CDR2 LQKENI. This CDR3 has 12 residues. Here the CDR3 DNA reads TGTGCCAGCAGAACCAGTACCGGGGAGCTGTTTTTT. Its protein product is CASRTSTGELFF.

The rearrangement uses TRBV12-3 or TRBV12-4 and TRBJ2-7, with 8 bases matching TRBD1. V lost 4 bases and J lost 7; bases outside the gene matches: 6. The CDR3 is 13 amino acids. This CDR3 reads CASSYGQGLEQYF. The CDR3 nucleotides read TGTGCCAGCAGTTACGGACAGGGTTTGGAGCAGTACTTC.

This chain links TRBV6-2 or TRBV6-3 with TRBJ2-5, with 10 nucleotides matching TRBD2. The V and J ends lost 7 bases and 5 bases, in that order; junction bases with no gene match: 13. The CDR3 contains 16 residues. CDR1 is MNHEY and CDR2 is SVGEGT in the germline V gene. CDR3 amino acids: CASNPGASGGRETQYF. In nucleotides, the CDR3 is TGTGCCAGCAACCCAGGGGCTAGCGGGGGTCGGGAGACCCAGTACTTC.

CDR3 loop: CASSLRAGSYNEQFF. CDR3 nucleotides: TGTGCCAGCAGCTTAAGAGCAGGATCCTACAATGAGCAGTTCTTC. The chain uses TRBV7-6 and TRBJ2-1, with no clear D. The length of the CDR3 is 15 residues. From germline, CDR1 is SGHVS and CDR2 FNYEAQ. Trimming left V 2 bases short and J 1 base short, with 9 bases between.

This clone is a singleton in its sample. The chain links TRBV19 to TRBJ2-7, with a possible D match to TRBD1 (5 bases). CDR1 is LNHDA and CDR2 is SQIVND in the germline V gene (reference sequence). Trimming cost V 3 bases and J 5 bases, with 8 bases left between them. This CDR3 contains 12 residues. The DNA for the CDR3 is TGTGCCAGTAGTATTATAGGGGACGAGCAGTACTTC. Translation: CASSIIGDEQYF.